The 13 T cell receptor beta chains presented below share a single source sample, sequenced in a study of cytomegalovirus exposure and HLA in healthy donors. With 60 Vbeta and 13 Jbeta primers, the PCR was carried out. This table comes from immunoSEQ multiplex PCR, and its TCRdb copy is limited to in-frame clones, with some not included. The sample contains about 130,000 clones, about four fifths of which appear only once. The sequencing sample was made of PBMCs. The source is a man younger than 45 in good health and CMV-seronegative.

The gene calls are TRBV29-1 and TRBJ2-7, with 9 bases fitting TRBD1. The CDR3 runs 13 residues. J was trimmed by 5 bases and V by 7 bases; bases with no gene match: 9. CDR1 and CDR2 (germline): SQVTM, ANQGSEA. CDR3 region: CSAQWTGEDEQYF. The CDR3 region has the DNA TGCAGCGCCCAGTGGACAGGGGAGGACGAGCAGTACTTC.

The table lists this clone with a few counts. The chain employs TRBV5-8 and TRBJ1-4, with 7 bases that match TRBD1. Germline trimming cut 7 bases from V and 8 bases from J; bases unmatched to any gene: 8. Germline V gives CDR1 SGHTS, CDR2 YDEGEE. The length of the CDR3 is 13 residues. The chain's CDR3 is CASDRESGEKLFF. As DNA, the CDR3 is TGTGCCAGCGACAGGGAATCGGGAGAAAAACTGTTTTTT.

CDR3 DNA: TGCGCCAGCAGCTTGGGAGGGCCCACAGATACGCAGTATTTT. Its protein product is CASSLGGPTDTQYF. The genes are TRBV5-1 and TRBJ2-3; a possible D gene is TRBD2 (5 bases). The CDR3 has 14 residues. Trimming took 0 bases from V and 2 from J, leaving 7 bases between them. Germline assignment: CDR1 SGHRS and CDR2 YFSETQ.

The chain carries TRBV5-4 and TRBJ2-3; 9 bases fit TRBD2. V shed 0 bases and J 4 bases; nucleotides not matched to a gene: 6. Per the germline V gene, CDR1 is SGHNT and CDR2 is YYREEE (reference sequence). CDR3 length equals 16 residues. CDR3 nucleotide sequence: TGTGCCAGCAGCTTGGCTCCTAGCGGGAATTCAGATACGCAGTATTTT. Translated: CASSLAPSGNSDTQYF.

The table lists this clone with a count of one. The rearrangement links TRBV30 to TRBJ1-3, with a tentative D call TRBD1 (5 bases). The germline V and J ends were trimmed by 4 bases and 0 bases, with 19 bases remaining between them. The CDR3 length is 17 residues. The germline CDR1 and CDR2 sequences are GTSNPN and SVGIG (reference sequence). The CDR3 DNA sequence: TGTGCCTGGAATCCAGGGTATATGGGGCTCTCTGGAAACACCATATATTTT. Amino acids: CAWNPGYMGLSGNTIYF.

There are a few counts of this clone. This same CDR3 is encoded by further DNA sequences in the sample. The chain couples TRBV5-1 to TRBJ2-7; TRBD2 might be the D (5 bases). V gave up 0 bases and J gave up 6 bases, with 13 bases separating them. Germline V gene sequence: CDR1 SGHRS, CDR2 YFSETQ. The CDR3 contains 14 residues. CDR3 amino acids: CASSLESGKGEQYF. DNA for the CDR3: TGCGCCAGCAGCTTGGAATCCGGGAAAGGCGAGCAGTACTTC.

The gene calls are TRBV4-1 and TRBJ1-1; possibly TRBD1 for D (5 bases). Per the germline V gene, CDR1 is MGHRA and CDR2 is YSYEKL. This CDR3 is 18 amino acids long. Deletions cut 1 base from V and 0 bases from J, with 18 bases between. The CDR3 sequence: CASSQGTPFSGLNTEAFF. The CDR3 nucleotides read TGCGCCAGCAGCCAAGGAACTCCATTCTCAGGGCTGAACACTGAAGCTTTCTTT.

As DNA, the CDR3 is TGTGCCAGTAGTATTGCCCCAGGCCCCTACGAGCAGTACTTC. Residues: CASSIAPGPYEQYF. The chain recombines TRBV19 with TRBJ2-7; unclear D gene. Germline lookup yields CDR1 LNHDA and CDR2 SQIVND (reference sequence). The CDR3 has 14 amino acids. Trimming stripped 3 bases from V and 2 bases from J, with 11 bases between.

The chain links TRBV5-1 to TRBJ1-5, with 10 bases identical to TRBD1. V dropped 3 bases and J dropped 4; count of bases not matched to a gene: 4. Germline V gene sequence: CDR1 SGHRS, CDR2 YFSETQ. The CDR3 is made up of 15 amino acids. As DNA, the CDR3 is TGCGCCAGCAGCTGGACAGGGGGTCAGAATCAGCCCCAGCATTTT. Translating gives CASSWTGGQNQPQHF.

The chain employs TRBV5-4 and TRBJ2-3, with TRBD2 matching 8 bases. This CDR3 is 15 amino acids long. Germline CDR1 is SGHNT and CDR2 is YYREEE (reference sequence). Unmatched junction bases numbered 6, after V lost 2 bases and J lost 4 bases. CDR3 amino acids: CASSFGGAEADTQYF. For the CDR3, the DNA is TGTGCCAGCAGCTTCGGGGGGGCGGAGGCAGATACGCAGTATTTT.

The V call is TRBV19, the J call TRBJ2-3; D is uncertain. CDR1 is LNHDA and CDR2 is SQIVND in the germline V gene (reference sequence). V was cut by 5 bases and J by 2 bases, with 8 bases left in between. There are 13 residues in the CDR3. CDR3 DNA: TGTGCCAGTAGTTTCCTCCTCACAGATACGCAGTATTTT. This sequence encodes CASSFLLTDTQYF.

The chain has TRBV5-8 and TRBJ1-6; D gene uncertain. Trimming removed 7 bases at V and 7 bases at J, with 15 bases between. This CDR3 is 14 amino acids long. Germline V gene lookup returns CDR1 SGHTS and CDR2 YDEGEE. DNA for the CDR3: TGTGCCAGCCACGATACGAGTCTGAATTCACCCCTCCACTTT. Translation gives CASHDTSLNSPLHF.

This clone was found once. The V call is TRBV29-1, the J call TRBJ1-1; 7 positions agree with TRBD1. Germline values: CDR1 SQVTM, CDR2 ANQGSEA. The CDR3 covers 12 residues. Germline trimming cut 7 bases from V and 2 bases from J; bases unmatched to any gene: 4. CDR3 sequence (DNA): TGCAGCGCTGGGACAGCAAACACTGAAGCTTTCTTT. Protein product: CSAGTANTEAFF. The full variable domain, with the rest looked up from reference TRBV29-1 and TRBJ1-1, is SAVISQKPSRDICQRGTSLTIQCQVDSQVTMMFWYRQQPGQSLTLIATANQGSEATYESGFVIDKFPISRPNLTFSTLTVSNMSPEDSSIYLCSAGTANTEAFFGQGTRLTVV.